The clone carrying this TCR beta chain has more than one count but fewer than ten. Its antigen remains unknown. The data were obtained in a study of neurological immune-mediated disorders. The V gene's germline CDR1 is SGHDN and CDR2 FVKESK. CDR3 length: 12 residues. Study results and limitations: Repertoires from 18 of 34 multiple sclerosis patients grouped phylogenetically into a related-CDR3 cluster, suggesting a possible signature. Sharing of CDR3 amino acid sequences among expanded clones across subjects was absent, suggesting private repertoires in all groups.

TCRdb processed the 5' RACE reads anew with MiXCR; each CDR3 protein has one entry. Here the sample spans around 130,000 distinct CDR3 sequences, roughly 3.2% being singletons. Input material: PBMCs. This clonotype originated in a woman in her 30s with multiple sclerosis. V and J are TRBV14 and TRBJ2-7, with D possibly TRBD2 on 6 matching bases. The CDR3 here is CDTGKGGYEQYF. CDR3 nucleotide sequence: TGTGACACAGGCAAGGGAGGCTACGAGCAGTACTTC.